There are a few counts of the clone carrying this T cell receptor (beta chain). Its antigen is currently unknown. Germline-derived CDR1 and CDR2 are LNHNV and YYDKDF (reference sequence). The CDR3 totals 15 residues. V was pared by 0 bases and J by 1 base, with 9 bases between. MiXCR was run by TCRdb on the reads, yielding one entry per CDR3 protein. The sample holds approximately 910,000 distinct CDR3 sequences, around 30% seen once. The sample originates from a study of T cell repertoires in cytomegalovirus infection. Overall study context: TCR beta signatures that were public indicated CMV infection and matching HLA type. Broader study findings: Carriage of CMV together with the relevant HLA was identifiable through cumulative public TCR beta family frequency.

This clonotype was obtained from a human donor in good health (CMV status not recorded). Some clones in this sample may be carry-over from other donors' samples. The chain has TRBV15 and TRBJ2-5; D is unresolved. The sample consisted of cultured CD8+ T cells from PBMCs, taken from culture after CMV antigen stimulation. CDR3 protein: CATSREGISQETQYF. CDR3 bases: TGTGCCACCAGCAGAGAAGGGATATCCCAAGAGACCCAGTACTTC. Supplemented by reference TRBV15 and TRBJ2-5, the full variable domain reads DAMVIQNPRYQVTQFGKPVTLSCSQTLNHNVMYWYQQKSSQAPKLLFHYYDKDFNNEADTPDNFQSRRPNTSFCFLDIRSPGLGDTAMYLCATSREGISQETQYFGPGTRLLVL.